This entry concerns a single TCR beta chain. The data derive from a study of T cells in tumors after PD-1 blockade. Germline V gene data show CDR1 as LNHDA and CDR2 as SQIVND (reference sequence). The V end was cut by 4 bases, the J end by 1 base, with 15 bases between. The CDR3 loop spans 16 amino acids. Clones were sequenced by immunoSEQ multiplex PCR, and TCRdb holds only the in-frame ones, with some missing. This table has more than 50,000 clones, approximately 79% appearing once. Sequences were derived from PBMCs, sampled after anti-PD-1 treatment. This receptor was taken from a human donor with basal cell carcinoma. The chain combines TRBV19 with TRBJ2-3; no firm D call. The CDR3 DNA is TGTGCCAGTAGTAGTCTCCTAAGGGTCGGCACAGATACGCAGTATTTT. This encodes CASSSLLRVGTDTQYF.